This passage covers 4 T cell receptor beta chains from one sample sequenced in a study of OX40 agonist ivuxolimab in advanced cancers. Libraries were prepared by immunoSEQ multiplex PCR; TCRdb keeps only in-frame clonotypes and omits some of them. The repertoire consists of more than 55,000 clones, with 70% to 90% occurring once and the leading ten covering 3.9%. Sequencing was performed on CD4+ or CD8+ T cells sorted from blood, taken in a trial of the OX40 agonist ivuxolimab. The receptors come from an adult with an advanced solid tumor such as melanoma, head and neck, liver or kidney cancer.

The chain uses TRBV19 and TRBJ1-6; D is undetermined. This CDR3 spans 13 amino acids. Germline CDR1 LNHDA, CDR2 SQIVND (reference sequence). The V end was cut by 5 bases, the J end by 10 bases, with 12 bases between. The CDR3 DNA reads as TGTGCCAGTAGTGTGGAGGATAGCTCACCCCTCCACTTT. As protein: CASSVEDSSPLHF. Filled out from reference TRBV19 and TRBJ1-6, the complete variable domain reads DGGITQSPKYLFRKEGQNVTLSCEQNLNHDAMYWYRQDPGQGLRLIYYSQIVNDFQKGDIAEGYSVSREKKESFPLTVTSAQKNPTAFYLCASSVEDSSPLHFGNGTRLTVT.

This sequence joins TRBV6-6 and TRBJ1-5; D is undetermined. Between the trimmed V and J ends, which lost 0 bases and 7 bases, there was a span of 4 bases. Per germline, CDR1 MNHNY and CDR2 SVGAGI (reference sequence). The CDR3 contains 12 residues. The chain's CDR3 is CASSYSAQPQHF. The CDR3 nucleotides read TGTGCCAGCAGTTACTCCGCCCAGCCCCAGCATTTT.

The chain uses TRBV11-1 and TRBJ2-1; 8 bases line up with TRBD2. Looked up from germline, CDR1 is SGHAT and CDR2 is FQDESV (reference sequence). With V trimmed by 3 bases and J by 8 bases, 9 bases remained unmatched. This CDR3 contains 15 residues. The CDR3 DNA sequence: TGTGCCAGCAGCTTGACCGGCGGGGGGTCGGATGAGCAGTTCTTC. Residues: CASSLTGGGSDEQFF.

This sequence joins TRBV25-1 and TRBJ1-2; perhaps TRBD1 as D (5 bases). V lost 3 bases and J lost 1, with 12 bases in between. The germline gives CDR1 MGHDK, CDR2 SYGVNS. This CDR3 region has 15 residues. In nucleotides, the CDR3 is TGTGCCAGCAGTGAGTCGGGACGGCGTAACTATGGCTACACCTTC. Its protein is CASSESGRRNYGYTF.